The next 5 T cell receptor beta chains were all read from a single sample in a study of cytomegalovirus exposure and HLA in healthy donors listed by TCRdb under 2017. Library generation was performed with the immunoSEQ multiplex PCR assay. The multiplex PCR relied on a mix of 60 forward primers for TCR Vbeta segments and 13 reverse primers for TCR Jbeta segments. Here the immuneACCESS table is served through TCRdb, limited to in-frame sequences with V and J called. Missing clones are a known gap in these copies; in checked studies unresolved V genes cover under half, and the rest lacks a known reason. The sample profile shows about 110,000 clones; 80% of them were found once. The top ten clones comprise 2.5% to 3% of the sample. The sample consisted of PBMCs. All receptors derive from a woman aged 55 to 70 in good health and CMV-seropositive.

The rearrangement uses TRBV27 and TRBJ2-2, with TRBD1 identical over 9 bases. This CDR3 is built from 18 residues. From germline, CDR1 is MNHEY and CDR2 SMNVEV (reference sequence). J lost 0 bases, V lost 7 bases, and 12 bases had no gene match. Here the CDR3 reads CASTMTGGLSSNTGELFF. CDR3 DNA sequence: TGTGCCAGCACCATGACAGGGGGACTCAGCTCGAACACCGGGGAGCTGTTTTTT.

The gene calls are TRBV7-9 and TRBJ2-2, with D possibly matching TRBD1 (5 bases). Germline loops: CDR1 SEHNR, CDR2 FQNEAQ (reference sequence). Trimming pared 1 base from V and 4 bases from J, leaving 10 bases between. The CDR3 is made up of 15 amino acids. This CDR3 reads CASSLGVRVTGELFF. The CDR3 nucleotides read TGTGCCAGCAGCTTAGGAGTCAGGGTCACCGGGGAGCTGTTTTTT.

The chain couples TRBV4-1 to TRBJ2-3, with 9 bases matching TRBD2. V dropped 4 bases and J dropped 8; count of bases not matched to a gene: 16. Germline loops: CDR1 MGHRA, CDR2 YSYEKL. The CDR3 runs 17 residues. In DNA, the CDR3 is TGCGCCAGCAGCCCGCGGGGGTGGGAGCGGGAGGTTACTACGCAGTATTTT. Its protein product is CASSPRGWEREVTTQYF.

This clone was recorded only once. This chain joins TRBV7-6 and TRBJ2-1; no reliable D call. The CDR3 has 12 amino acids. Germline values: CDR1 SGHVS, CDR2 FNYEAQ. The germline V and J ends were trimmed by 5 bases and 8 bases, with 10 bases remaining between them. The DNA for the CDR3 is TGTGCCAGCAGCCCGGTTTGGTATGAGCAGTTCTTC. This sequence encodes CASSPVWYEQFF.

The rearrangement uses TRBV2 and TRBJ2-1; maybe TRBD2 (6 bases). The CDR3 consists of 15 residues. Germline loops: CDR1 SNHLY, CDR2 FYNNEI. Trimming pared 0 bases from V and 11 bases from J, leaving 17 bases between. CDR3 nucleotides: TGTGCCAGCAGTGAAGCGGCTAGCGTCACCAGTCAGCAGTTCTTC. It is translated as CASSEAASVTSQQFF.